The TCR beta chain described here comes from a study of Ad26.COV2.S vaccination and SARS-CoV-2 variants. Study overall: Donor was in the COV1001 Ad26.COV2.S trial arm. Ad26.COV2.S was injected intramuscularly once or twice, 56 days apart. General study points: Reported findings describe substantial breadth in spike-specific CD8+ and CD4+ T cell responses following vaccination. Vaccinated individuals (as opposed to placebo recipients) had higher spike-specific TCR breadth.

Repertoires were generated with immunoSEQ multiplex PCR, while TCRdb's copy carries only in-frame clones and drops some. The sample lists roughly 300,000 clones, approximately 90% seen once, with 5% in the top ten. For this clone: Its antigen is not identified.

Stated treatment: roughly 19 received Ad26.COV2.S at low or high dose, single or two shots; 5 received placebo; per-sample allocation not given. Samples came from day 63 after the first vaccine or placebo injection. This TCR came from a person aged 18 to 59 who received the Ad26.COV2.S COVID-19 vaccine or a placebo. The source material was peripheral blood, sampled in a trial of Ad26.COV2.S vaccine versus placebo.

The CDR3 reads CASSEGGINTEAFF. The DNA of the CDR3 is TGTGCCAGCAGTGAAGGAGGGATAAACACTGAAGCTTTCTTT. The chain combines TRBV6-1 with TRBJ1-1; D ambiguous. Trimming removed 1 base from V and 2 bases from J, with 8 bases in between. From germline, CDR1 is MNHNS and CDR2 SASEGT. The CDR3 totals 14 residues.